The clone carrying this T cell receptor (beta chain) showed up just once. What it recognizes is unknown. The CDR3 length is 17 residues. The germline V gene encodes CDR1 SGHRS and CDR2 YFSETQ. V was clipped by 0 bases and J by 6 bases; unmatched bases: 7. This sample was included in a study of cytomegalovirus exposure and HLA in healthy donors. Study-level results: An analysis that was carried out later associated 15,000 to 20,000 TCR beta sequences with HLA alleles at 0.05 false discovery rate.

PCR involved 60 Vbeta and 13 Jbeta primers. Assay: immunoSEQ multiplex PCR; the TCRdb copy retains only in-frame clones and omits some. The sample yields 270,000 or so clones, 80% to 95% seen once. What was sequenced was PBMCs. The source is a girl aged 2 to 9 in good health and CMV-seronegative. V and J are TRBV5-1 and TRBJ2-1, with 12 bases identical to TRBD2. CDR3 in DNA: TGCGCCAGCAGCTTGGGGACTAGCGGGGCCACGGGCAATGAGCAGTTCTTC. Its protein product is CASSLGTSGATGNEQFF.